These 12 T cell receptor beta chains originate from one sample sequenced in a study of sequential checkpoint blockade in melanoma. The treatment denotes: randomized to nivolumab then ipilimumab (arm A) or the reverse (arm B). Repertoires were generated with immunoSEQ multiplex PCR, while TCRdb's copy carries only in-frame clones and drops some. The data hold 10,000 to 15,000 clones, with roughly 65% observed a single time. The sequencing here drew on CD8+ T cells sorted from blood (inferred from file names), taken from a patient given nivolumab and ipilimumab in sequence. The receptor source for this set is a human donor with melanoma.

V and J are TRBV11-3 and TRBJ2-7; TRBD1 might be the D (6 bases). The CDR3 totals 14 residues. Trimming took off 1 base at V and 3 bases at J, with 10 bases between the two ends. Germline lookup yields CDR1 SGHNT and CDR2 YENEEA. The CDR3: CASSLGWDNYEQYF. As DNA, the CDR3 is TGTGCCAGCAGCTTAGGGTGGGACAACTACGAGCAGTACTTC. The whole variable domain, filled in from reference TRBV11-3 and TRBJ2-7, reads EAGVVQSPRYKIIEKKQPVAFWCNPISGHNTLYWYLQNLGQGPELLIRYENEEAVDDSQLPKDRFSAERLKGVDSTLKIQPAELGDSAVYLCASSLGWDNYEQYFGPGTRLTVT.

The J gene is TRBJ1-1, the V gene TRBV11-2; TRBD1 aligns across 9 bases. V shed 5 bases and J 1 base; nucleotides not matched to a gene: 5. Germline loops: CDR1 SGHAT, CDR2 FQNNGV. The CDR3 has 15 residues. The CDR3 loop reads CASSPSTGGNTEAFF. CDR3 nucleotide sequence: TGTGCCAGCAGCCCTTCGACAGGGGGGAACACTGAAGCTTTCTTT. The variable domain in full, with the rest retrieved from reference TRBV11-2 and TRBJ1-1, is EAGVAQSPRYKIIEKRQSVAFWCNPISGHATLYWYQQILGQGPKLLIQFQNNGVVDDSQLPKDRFSAERLKGVDSTLKIQPAKLEDSAVYLCASSPSTGGNTEAFFGQGTRLTVV.

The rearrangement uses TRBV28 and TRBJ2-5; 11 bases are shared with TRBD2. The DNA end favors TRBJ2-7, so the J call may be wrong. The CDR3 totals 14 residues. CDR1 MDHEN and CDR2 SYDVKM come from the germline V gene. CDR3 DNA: TGTGCCAGCAGGACTAGCGGGAATTCCTACGAGCAGTACTTC. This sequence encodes CASRTSGNSYEQYF.

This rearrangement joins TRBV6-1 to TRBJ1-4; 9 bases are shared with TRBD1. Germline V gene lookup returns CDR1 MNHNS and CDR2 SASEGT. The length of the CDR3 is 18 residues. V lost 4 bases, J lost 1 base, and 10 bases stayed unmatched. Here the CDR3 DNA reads TGTGCCAGCAGTGCGGACAGGGGACTCTTTGGAACTAATGAAAAACTGTTTTTT. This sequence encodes CASSADRGLFGTNEKLFF.

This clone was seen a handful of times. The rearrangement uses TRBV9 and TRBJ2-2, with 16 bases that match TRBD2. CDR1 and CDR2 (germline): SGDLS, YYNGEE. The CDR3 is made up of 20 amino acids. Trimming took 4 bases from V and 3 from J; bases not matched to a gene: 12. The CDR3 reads CASSSFPGLAGGTDTGELFF. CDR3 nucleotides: TGTGCCAGCAGCTCATTTCCGGGACTAGCGGGAGGGACCGACACCGGGGAGCTGTTTTTT.

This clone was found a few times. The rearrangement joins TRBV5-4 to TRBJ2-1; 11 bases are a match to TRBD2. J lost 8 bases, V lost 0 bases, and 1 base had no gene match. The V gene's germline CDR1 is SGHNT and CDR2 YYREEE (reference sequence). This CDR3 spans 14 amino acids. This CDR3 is CASSLGLAGYEQFF. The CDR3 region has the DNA TGTGCCAGCAGCTTGGGACTAGCGGGATATGAGCAGTTCTTC.

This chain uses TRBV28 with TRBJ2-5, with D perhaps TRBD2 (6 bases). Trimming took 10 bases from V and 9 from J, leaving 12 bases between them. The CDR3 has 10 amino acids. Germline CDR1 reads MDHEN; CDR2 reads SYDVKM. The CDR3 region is CAIGEAAQYF. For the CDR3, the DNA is TGTGCCATCGGGGAGGCAGCCCAGTACTTC.

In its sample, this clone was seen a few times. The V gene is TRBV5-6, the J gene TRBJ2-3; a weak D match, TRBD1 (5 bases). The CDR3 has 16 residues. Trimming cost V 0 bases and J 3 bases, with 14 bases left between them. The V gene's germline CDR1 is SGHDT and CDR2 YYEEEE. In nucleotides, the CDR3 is TGTGCCAGCAGCTTGGCGGACACCTGGGGAACAGATACGCAGTATTTT. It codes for CASSLADTWGTDTQYF.

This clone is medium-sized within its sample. In nucleotides, the CDR3 is TGTGCCAGTAGGACAGGGTATCAGCCCCAGCATTTT. Protein: CASRTGYQPQHF. The chain couples TRBV19 to TRBJ1-5, with TRBD1 matching 7 bases. CDR1 and CDR2 (germline): LNHDA, SQIVND (reference sequence). V lost 6 bases to trimming and J lost 5 bases; unmatched junction nucleotides: 1. The CDR3 covers 12 residues.

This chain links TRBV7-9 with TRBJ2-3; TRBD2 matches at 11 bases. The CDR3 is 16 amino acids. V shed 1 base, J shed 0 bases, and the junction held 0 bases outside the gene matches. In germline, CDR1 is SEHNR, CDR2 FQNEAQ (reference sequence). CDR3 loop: CASSLGTSGSTDTQYF. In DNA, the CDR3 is TGTGCCAGCAGCTTAGGGACTAGCGGGAGCACAGATACGCAGTATTTT.

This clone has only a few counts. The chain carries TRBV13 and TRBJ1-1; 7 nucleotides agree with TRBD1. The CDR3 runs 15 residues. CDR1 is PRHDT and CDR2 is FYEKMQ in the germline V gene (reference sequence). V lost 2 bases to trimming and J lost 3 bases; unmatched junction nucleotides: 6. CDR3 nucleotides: TGTGCCAGCAGCTTATACCTAACAGGGGACACTGAAGCTTTCTTT. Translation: CASSLYLTGDTEAFF.

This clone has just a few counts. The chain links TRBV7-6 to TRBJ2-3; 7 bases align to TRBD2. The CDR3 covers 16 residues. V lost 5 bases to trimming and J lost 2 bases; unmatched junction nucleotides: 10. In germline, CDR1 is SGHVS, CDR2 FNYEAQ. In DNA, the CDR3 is TGTGCCAGCAGCCCCGAGGGGAGCGGGGCCACAGATACGCAGTATTTT. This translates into CASSPEGSGATDTQYF.